This T cell receptor beta chain was sequenced during a study of shared clonotypes between healthy human individuals (dated by TCRdb to 2020 to 2022). General notes on the study: The cohort included three men and a couple of women between 18 and 49 years of age. Per donor, three plates each were used for CD4 naive and CD4 memory, two for CD8 naive, and one for CD8 memory. To estimate repertoire size and how much clonotype sharing occurs between individuals, the study deeply sequenced the blood TCR repertoires of 5 or 6 healthy adults. To increase sequencing depth and limit assay-specific biases, TCR repertoire library preparation and sequencing were carried out by different laboratories using diverse techniques. Leukapheresis yielded between about 0.9 and 9 billion PBMCs per donor. The paper as a whole reports these results and caveats: Even with the large sequencing depth, rarefaction of the sorted-subset datasets indicated that sequencing was incomplete. Only blood was sampled, and tissue TCR repertoires likely differ from those in blood. Naive subsets generally had larger estimated clonotype richness than memory subsets did. When four donors were compared, the shared fraction of clonotypes was 5% to 6.5% for naive CD4, about 4% for naive CD8, 2.3% for memory CD4, and 0.4% for memory CD8. Pairwise subsampling indicated that sequencing depth was expected to affect the degree of clonotype sharing among donors. Because the study included a small number of donors, the genetic and exposure-history diversity represented was limited. Compared with non-shared clonotypes, clonotypes shared by all four sorted-subset donors had higher generation probabilities.

The donors were healthy, HIV-negative adults with no recently reported acute infections or vaccinations. All donors were Caucasian adults living in Nashville, Tennessee, USA. CD4+ T cells were enriched by magnetic negative selection, after which naive cells were positively selected on CD45RA and the negative fraction was taken as the memory subset. After blood collection by leukapheresis, PBMCs were isolated using Ficoll-Histopaque density gradient centrifugation and then cryopreserved in the vapor phase of liquid nitrogen. Analytical flow cytometry was used to check the purity and quantity of every magnetically sorted T cell population. Genomic DNA was isolated from every sorted fraction and measured by UV absorbance on a Nanodrop 2000c. TCR CDR3 regions were amplified from genomic DNA by multiplex PCR using the deep immunoSEQ assay. Extracted genomic DNA from each cell subset was spread evenly across all wells of several immunoSEQ 96-well plates, with each plate serving as a replicate. For sorted subsets, roughly 200 ng genomic DNA, equal to 25,000 to 35,000 T cell genomes, was loaded into each replicate PCR. Purified libraries were measured with a Qubit 3.0 fluorometer, size-checked on a Bioanalyzer 2100, and measured again with the KAPA Library Quantification kit. A separate single-read 150-cycle Illumina NextSeq 550 flow cell was used to sequence each immunoSEQ 96-well plate. In the source study's methods: Because the immunoSEQ output held only junctional sequences and lacked quality scores, the filtering could not match the filtering applied to full-length reads. Sequences were annotated with PyIR, a Python wrapper for IgBLAST v1.9, and V/J genes and CDR3 were assigned using IMGT germline references. Reads with weak V/J assignments (E-value above 1e-6), missing CDR3, stop codons, out-of-frame junctions, or ambiguous translated residues were removed. V3J clonotypes were defined as sequences sharing the same inferred V gene, J gene, and CDR3 amino acid sequence. The percentage overlap between two repertoires was calculated by dividing the number of shared unique clonotypes by the size of the smaller repertoire. Richness of each repertoire was evaluated using RTK rarefaction, the Chao1 estimator, and Recon v2.1 estimates of unobserved clonotypes. Generation probabilities for all TCRbeta clonotypes obtained by the gDNA method from a handful of donors were computed using OLGA. TCRdb carries this immuneACCESS record with in-frame sequences only. Its versions omit some clonotypes, under half of them owing to an unresolved V gene in the studies checked, with the rest unexplained. Clonal size and the V and J genes are those of that table, whereas D and trimming came from the DNA. The sample data list some 1.5 million clones, and 95% to 99% of these were observed just once. The ten largest clones take up about 0.45% of the sample.

As regards this clone: This clone's antigen is unknown. The sample holds no much larger clone one base away, and base qualities are not on file.

Trimmed from V: 1 base; trimmed from J: 1 base; junction bases lacking a gene match: 8. From the cysteine through the phenylalanine, the CDR3 covers 18 amino acids. Only the CDR3 DNA stays, 54 bases, in frame from base 1. Looking up the germline V gene yields CDR1 KGHSH and CDR2 LQKENI. Material for sequencing was naive CD4+ T cells sorted from blood. This sample's cell subset or site label indicates: CD45RA+ positively selected. The chain joins TRBV18 to TRBJ1-3; 9 nucleotides in the junction match TRBD1. The receptor's source is a man aged 30 to 45 in good health. CDR3 reads: CASSPLLGQGSSGNTIYF. The nucleotides are TGTGCCAGCTCACCACTTCTGGGACAGGGATCATCTGGAAACACCATATATTTT.